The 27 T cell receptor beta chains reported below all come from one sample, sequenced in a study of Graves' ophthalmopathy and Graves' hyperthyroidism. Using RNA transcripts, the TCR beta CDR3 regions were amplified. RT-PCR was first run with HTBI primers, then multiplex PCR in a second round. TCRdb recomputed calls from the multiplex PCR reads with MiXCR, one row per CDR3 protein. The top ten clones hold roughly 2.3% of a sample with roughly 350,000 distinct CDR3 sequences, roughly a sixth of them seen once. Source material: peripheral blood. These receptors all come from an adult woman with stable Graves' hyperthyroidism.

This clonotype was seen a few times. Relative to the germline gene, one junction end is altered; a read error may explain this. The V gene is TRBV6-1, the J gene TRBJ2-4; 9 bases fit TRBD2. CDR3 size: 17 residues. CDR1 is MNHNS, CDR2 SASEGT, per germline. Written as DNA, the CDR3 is TGTGCCAGCAGTCCCCTGACTAGCGGAGGAGCCAAAAACATTAAGTACTTC. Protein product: CASSPLTSGGAKNIKYF.

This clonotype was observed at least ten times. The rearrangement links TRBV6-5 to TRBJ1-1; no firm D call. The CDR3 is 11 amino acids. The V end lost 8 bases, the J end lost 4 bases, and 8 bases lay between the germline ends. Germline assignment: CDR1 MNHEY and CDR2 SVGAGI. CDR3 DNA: TGTGCCAGCGAAGATGGCACTGAAGCTTTCTTT. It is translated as CASEDGTEAFF.

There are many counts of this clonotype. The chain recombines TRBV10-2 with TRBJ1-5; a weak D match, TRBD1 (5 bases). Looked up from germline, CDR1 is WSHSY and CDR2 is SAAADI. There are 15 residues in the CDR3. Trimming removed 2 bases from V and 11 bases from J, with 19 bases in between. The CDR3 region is CASSEQGRSSRSQHF. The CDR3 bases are TGCGCCAGCAGTGAGCAGGGCCGAAGTTCAAGGTCCCAGCATTTT.

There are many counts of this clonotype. The CDR3 nucleotides are TGTGCCAGCAGCCTAGGGTGGGGAACCTACGAGCAGTACTTC. Protein: CASSLGWGTYEQYF. This rearrangement joins TRBV11-1 to TRBJ2-7; D not resolved. The CDR3 runs 14 residues. Per germline, CDR1 SGHAT and CDR2 FQDESV (reference sequence). Trimming removed 5 bases from V and 2 bases from J, with 13 bases in between.

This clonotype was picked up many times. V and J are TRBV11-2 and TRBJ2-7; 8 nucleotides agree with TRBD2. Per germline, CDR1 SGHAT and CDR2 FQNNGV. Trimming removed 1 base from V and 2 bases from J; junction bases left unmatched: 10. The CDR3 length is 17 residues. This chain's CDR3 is CASSLVPYSGSPYEQYF. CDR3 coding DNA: TGTGCCAGCAGCTTAGTCCCCTACAGCGGGAGTCCCTACGAGCAGTACTTC. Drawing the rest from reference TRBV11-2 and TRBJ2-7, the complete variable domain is EAGVAQSPRYKIIEKRQSVAFWCNPISGHATLYWYQQILGQGPKLLIQFQNNGVVDDSQLPKDRFSAERLKGVDSTLKIQPAKLEDSAVYLCASSLVPYSGSPYEQYFGPGTRLTVT.

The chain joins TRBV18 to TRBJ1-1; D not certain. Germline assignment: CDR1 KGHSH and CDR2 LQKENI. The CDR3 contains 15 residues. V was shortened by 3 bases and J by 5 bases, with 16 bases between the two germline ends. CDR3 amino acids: CASSPREPSGTEAFF. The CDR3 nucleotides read TGTGCCAGCTCACCCCGAGAGCCGTCGGGGACTGAAGCTTTCTTT.

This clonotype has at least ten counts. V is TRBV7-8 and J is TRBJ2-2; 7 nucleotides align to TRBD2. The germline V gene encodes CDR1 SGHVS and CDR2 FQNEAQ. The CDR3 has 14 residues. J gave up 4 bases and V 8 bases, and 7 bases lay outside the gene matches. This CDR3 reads CASGGGRVTGELFF. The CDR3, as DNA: TGTGCCAGCGGGGGGGGGAGAGTCACCGGGGAGCTGTTTTTT.

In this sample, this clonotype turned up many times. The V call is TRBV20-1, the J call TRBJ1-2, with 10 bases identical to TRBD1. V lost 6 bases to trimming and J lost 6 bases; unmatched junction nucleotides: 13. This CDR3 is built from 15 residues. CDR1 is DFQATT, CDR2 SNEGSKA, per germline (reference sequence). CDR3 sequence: CSARQGAQSPDGYTF. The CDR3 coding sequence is TGCAGTGCACGACAGGGGGCGCAAAGTCCCGATGGCTACACCTTC.

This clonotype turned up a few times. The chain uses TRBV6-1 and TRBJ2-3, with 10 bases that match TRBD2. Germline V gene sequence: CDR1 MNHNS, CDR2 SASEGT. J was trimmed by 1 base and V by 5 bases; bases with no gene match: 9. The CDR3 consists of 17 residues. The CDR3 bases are TGTGCCAGCAGTCGAACCCTAGCGGGAGCCGGCACAGATACGCAGTATTTT. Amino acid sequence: CASSRTLAGAGTDTQYF.

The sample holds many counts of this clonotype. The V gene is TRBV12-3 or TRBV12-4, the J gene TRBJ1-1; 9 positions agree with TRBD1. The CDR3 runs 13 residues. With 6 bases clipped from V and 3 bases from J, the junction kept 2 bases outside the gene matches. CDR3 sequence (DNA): TGTGCCAGCAGACAGGGGGCCGACACTGAAGCTTTCTTT. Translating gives CASRQGADTEAFF.

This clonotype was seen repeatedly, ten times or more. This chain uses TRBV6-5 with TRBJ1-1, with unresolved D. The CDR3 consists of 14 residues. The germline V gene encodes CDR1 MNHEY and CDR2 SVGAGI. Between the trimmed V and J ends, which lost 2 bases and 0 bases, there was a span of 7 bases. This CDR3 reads CASSYRRLNTEAFF. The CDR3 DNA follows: TGTGCCAGCAGTTACCGAAGGCTGAACACTGAAGCTTTCTTT.

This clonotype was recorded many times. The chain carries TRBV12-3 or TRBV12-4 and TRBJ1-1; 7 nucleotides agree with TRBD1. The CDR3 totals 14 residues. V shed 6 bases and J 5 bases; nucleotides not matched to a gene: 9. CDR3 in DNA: TGTGCCAGCAGCCGACAGGGAATAGGGACTGAAGCTTTCTTT. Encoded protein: CASSRQGIGTEAFF.

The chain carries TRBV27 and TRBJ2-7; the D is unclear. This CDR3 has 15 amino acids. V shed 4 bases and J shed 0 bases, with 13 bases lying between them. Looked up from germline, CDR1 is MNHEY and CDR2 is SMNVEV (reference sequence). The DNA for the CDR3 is TGTGCCAGCAGTTCTCTTAACACTCCCTCCTACGAGCAGTACTTC. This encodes CASSSLNTPSYEQYF.

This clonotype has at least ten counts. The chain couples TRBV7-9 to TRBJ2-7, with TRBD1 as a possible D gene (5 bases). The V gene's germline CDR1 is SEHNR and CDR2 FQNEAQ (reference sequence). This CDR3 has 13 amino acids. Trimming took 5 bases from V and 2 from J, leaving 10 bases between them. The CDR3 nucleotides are TGTGCCAGCAGCCCCTTCAGGGCCTACGAGCAGTACTTC. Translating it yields CASSPFRAYEQYF.

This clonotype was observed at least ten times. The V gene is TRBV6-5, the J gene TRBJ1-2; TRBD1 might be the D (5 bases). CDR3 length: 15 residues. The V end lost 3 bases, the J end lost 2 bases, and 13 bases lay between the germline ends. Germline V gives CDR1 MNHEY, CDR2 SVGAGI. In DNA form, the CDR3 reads TGTGCCAGCAGTTATTCCCGGGGACGGAACTATGGCTACACCTTC. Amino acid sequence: CASSYSRGRNYGYTF.

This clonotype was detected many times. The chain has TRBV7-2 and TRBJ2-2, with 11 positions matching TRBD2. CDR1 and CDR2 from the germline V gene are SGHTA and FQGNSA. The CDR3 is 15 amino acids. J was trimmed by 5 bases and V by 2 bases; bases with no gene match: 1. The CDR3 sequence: CASSLLAGGTGELFF. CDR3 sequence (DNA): TGTGCCAGCAGCTTATTAGCGGGAGGGACCGGGGAGCTGTTTTTT.

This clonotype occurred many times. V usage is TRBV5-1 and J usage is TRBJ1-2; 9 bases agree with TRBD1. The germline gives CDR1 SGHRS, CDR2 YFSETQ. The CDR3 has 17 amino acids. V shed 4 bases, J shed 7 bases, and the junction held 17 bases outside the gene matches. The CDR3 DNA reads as TGCGCCAGCAGCGAGCTTTCCCTGGGACAGGGAGTACGTGGCTACACCTTC. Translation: CASSELSLGQGVRGYTF.

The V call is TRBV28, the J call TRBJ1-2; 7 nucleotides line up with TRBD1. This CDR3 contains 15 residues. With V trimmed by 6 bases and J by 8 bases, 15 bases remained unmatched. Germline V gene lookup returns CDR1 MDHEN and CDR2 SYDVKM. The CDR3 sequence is CASSRTTDRVSGYTF. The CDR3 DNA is TGTGCCAGCAGCCGAACTACTGACAGGGTCTCCGGCTACACCTTC.

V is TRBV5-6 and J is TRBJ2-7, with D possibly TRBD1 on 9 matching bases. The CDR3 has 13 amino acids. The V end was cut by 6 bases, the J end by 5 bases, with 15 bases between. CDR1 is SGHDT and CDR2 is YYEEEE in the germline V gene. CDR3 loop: CASKDRGLDEQYF. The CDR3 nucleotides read TGTGCCAGCAAGGACAGGGGACTAGACGAGCAGTACTTC.

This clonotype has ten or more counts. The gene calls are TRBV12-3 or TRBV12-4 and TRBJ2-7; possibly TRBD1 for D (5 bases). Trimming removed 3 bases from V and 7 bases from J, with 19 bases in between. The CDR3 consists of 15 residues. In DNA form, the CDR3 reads TGTGCCAGCAGTTTGGGGCCCCCTAACCGTGTGGAGCAGTACTTC. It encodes CASSLGPPNRVEQYF.

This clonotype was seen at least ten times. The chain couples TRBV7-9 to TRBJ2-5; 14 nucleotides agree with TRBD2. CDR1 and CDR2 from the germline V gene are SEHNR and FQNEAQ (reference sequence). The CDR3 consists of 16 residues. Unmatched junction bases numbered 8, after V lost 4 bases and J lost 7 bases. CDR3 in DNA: TGTGCCAGCAGCTCGGGACTAGCGGGAGTGCGATGGACCCAGTACTTC. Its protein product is CASSSGLAGVRWTQYF.

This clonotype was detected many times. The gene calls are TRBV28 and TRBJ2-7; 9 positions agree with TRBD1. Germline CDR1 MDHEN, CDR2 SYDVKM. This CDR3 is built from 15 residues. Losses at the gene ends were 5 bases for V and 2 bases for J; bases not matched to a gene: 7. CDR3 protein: CASSGPRQGAYEQYF. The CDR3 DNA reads TGTGCCAGCAGTGGACCCCGACAGGGGGCCTACGAGCAGTACTTC.

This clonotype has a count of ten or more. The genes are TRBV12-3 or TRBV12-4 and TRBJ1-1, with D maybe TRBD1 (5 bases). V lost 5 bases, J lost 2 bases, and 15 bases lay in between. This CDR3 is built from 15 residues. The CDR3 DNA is TGTGCCAGCAGTAGAGGAGGACATATCAACACTGAAGCTTTCTTT. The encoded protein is CASSRGGHINTEAFF.

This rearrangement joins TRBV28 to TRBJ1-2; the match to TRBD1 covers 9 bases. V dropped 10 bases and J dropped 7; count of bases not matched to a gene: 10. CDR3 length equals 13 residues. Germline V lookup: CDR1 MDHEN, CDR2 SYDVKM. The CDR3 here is CATITGGLFGYTF. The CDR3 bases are TGTGCCACCATAACAGGGGGCCTCTTTGGCTACACCTTC.

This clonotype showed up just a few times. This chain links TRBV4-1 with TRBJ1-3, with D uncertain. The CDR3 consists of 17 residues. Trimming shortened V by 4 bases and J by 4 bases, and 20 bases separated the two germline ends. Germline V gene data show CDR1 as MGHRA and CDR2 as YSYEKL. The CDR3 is CASSPYSTRAGGNTIYF. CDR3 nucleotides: TGCGCCAGCAGCCCGTACTCCACAAGGGCTGGAGGAAACACCATATATTTT.

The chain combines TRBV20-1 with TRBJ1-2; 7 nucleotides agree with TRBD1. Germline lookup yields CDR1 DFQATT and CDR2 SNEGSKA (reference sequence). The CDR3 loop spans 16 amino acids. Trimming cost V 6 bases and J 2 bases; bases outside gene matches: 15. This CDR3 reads CSAVIPRWGQNYGYTF. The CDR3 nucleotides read TGCAGTGCGGTCATCCCCCGGTGGGGACAGAACTATGGCTACACCTTC.

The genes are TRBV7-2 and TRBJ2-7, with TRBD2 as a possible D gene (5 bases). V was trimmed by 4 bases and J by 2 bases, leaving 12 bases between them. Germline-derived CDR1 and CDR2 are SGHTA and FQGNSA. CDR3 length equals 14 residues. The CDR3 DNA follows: TGTGCCAGCAGCTCCCTTGGACTCCCCTACGAGCAGTACTTC. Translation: CASSSLGLPYEQYF. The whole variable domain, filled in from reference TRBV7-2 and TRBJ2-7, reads GAGVSQSPSNKVTEKGKDVELRCDPISGHTALYWYRQSLGQGLEFLIYFQGNSAPDKSGLPSDRFSAERTGGSVSTLTIQRTQQEDSAVYLCASSSLGLPYEQYFGPGTRLTVT.